A single T cell receptor beta chain is shown here with its context. The Seattle patients, enrolled during active infection, were followed longitudinally. Germline V CDR1 and CDR2: LGHDT, YNNKEL (reference sequence). The CDR3 runs 14 residues. The trim removed 6 bases at V and 6 bases at J, leaving 4 bases unmatched. The data stem from a study of blood T cell repertoires in COVID-19. The table came from immunoSEQ multiplex PCR; TCRdb's copy has only in-frame clones and leaves some out. The table includes a few hundred thousand clones, around 90% detected once. The rearrangement uses TRBV3-1 (or the pseudogene TRBV3-2) and TRBJ1-6; TRBD1 aligns across 8 bases. The sequence derives from an older woman with COVID-19, enrolled during active disease. What was sequenced was peripheral blood. In DNA form, the CDR3 reads TGTGCCAGCAGACGAGGACAGGGTAATTCACCCCTCCACTTT. Its translation: CASRRGQGNSPLHF.